The clone carrying this TCR beta chain has more than one count but fewer than ten. Its antigen is not known. RNA extraction and reverse transcription yielded cDNA as sequencing template. Produced via immunoSEQ multiplex PCR; TCRdb's table is partial and in-frame only. In the table there are more than 200,000 clones, roughly 64% of which are singletons. This record belongs to a study of CD8+ T cells in alopecia areata. Study observations and caveats: With one nonresponder, baseline CD8+ expansion's link to response remains uncertain.

The treatment denotes: oral pan-JAK inhibitor, 5-10 mg twice daily. Germline V gene data show CDR1 as SGHRS and CDR2 as YFSETQ. The V and J ends lost 4 bases and 0 bases respectively, with 7 bases between them. The CDR3 has 14 amino acids. The starting material was CD4+ T cells sorted from blood, obtained at week 4, from a patient treated with tofacitinib. This TCR was sampled from a human donor with alopecia areata. V usage is TRBV5-1 and J usage is TRBJ2-2; D not certain. The CDR3, as DNA: TGCGCCAGCAGCCTTTCAACGAACACCGGGGAGCTGTTTTTT. Its protein product is CASSLSTNTGELFF. The full variable domain, with the rest looked up from reference TRBV5-1 and TRBJ2-2, is KAGVTQTPRYLIKTRGQQVTLSCSPISGHRSVSWYQQTPGQGLQFLFEYFSETQRNKGNFPGRFSGRQFSNSRSEMNVSTLELGDSALYLCASSLSTNTGELFFGEGSRLTVL.